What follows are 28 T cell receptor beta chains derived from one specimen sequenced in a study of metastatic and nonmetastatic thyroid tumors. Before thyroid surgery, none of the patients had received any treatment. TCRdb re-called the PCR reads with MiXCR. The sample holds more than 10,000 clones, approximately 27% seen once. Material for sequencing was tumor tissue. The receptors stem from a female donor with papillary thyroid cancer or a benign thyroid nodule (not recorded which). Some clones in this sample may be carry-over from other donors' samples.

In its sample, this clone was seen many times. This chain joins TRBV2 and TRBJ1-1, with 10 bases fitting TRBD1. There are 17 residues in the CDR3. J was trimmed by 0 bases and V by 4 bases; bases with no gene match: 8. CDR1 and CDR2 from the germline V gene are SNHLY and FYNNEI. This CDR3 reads CASSANRDRGLNTEAFF. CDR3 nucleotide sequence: TGTGCCAGCAGTGCCAACCGGGACAGGGGATTGAACACTGAAGCTTTCTTT.

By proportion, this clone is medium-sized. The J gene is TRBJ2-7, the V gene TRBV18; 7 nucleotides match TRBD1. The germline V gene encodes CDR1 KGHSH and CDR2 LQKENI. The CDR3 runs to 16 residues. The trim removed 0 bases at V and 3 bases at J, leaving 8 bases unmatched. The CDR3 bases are TGTGCCAGCTCACCACCGAGCAGGGGGATCGGCTACGAGCAGTACTTC. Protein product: CASSPPSRGIGYEQYF. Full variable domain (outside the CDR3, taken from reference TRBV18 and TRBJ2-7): NAGVMQNPRHLVRRRGQEARLRCSPMKGHSHVYWYRQLPEEGLKFMVYLQKENIIDESGMPKERFSAEFPKEGPSILRIQQVVRGDSAAYFCASSPPSRGIGYEQYFGPGTRLTVT.

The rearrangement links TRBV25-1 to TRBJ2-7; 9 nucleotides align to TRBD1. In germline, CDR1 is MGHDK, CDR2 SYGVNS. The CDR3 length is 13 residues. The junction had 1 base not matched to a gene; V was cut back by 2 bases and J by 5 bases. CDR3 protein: CASSEGQGNEQYF. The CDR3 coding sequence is TGTGCCAGCAGTGAAGGACAGGGGAACGAGCAGTACTTC.

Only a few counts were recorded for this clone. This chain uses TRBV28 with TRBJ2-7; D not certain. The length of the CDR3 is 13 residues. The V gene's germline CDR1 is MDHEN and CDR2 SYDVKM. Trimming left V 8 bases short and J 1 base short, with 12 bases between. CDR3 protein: CASFKFISYEQYF. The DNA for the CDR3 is TGTGCCAGCTTTAAGTTCATTTCCTACGAGCAGTACTTC.

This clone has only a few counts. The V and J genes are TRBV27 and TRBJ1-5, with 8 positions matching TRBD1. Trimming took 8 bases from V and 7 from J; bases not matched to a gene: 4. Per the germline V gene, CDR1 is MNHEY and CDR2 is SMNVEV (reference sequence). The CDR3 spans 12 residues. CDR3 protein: CASGQGGQPQHF. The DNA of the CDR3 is TGTGCCAGCGGACAGGGTGGCCAGCCCCAGCATTTT.

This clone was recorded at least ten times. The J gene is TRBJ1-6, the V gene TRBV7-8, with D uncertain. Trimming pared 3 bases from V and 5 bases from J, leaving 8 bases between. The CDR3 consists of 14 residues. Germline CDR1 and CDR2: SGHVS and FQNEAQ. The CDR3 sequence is CASSFVGNNSPLHF. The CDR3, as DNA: TGTGCCAGCAGCTTTGTCGGAAATAATTCACCCCTCCACTTT.

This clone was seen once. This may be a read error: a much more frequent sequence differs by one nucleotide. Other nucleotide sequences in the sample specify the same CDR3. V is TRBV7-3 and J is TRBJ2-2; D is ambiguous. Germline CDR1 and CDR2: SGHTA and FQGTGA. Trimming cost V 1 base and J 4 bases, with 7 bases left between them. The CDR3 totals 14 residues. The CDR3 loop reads CASSLIGRTGELFF. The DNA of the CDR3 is TGTGCCAGCAGCTTAATCGGTCGCACCGGGGAGCTGTTTTTT.

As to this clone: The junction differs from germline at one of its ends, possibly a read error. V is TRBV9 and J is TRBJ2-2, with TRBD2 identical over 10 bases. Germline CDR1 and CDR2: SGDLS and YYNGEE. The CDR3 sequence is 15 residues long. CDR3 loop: CASSGGLANTGELLF. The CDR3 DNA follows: TGTGCCAGCAGCGGGGGACTAGCGAACACCGGGGAGCTTCTTTTT.

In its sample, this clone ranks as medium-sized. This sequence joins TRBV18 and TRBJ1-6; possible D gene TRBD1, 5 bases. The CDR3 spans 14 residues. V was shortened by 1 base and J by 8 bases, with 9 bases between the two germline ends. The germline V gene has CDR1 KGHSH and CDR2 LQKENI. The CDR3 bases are TGTGCCAGCTCACCACTCCAGGGAGATTCACCCCTCCACTTT. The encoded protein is CASSPLQGDSPLHF.

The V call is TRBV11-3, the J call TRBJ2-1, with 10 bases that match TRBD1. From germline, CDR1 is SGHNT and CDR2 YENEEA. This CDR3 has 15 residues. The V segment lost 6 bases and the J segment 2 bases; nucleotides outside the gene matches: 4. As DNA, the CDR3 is TGTGCCAGCAGGGGGGGACAGGGGACCTACAATGAGCAGTTCTTC. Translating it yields CASRGGQGTYNEQFF.

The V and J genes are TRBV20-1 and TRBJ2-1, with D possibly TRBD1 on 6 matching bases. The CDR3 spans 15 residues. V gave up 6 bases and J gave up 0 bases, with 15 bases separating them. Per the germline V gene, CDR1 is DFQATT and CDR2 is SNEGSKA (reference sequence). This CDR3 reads CSARGRGSSYNEQFF. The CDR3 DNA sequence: TGCAGTGCCCGAGGAAGGGGGAGCTCCTACAATGAGCAGTTCTTC.

The CDR3 nucleotides are TGTGCCAGCAGTCACCACCAACGGGGAGGAGGCGGCTACACCTTC. Translation gives CASSHHQRGGGGYTF. V usage is TRBV28 and J usage is TRBJ1-2; D gene unclear. CDR3 length: 15 residues. The germline CDR1 and CDR2 sequences are MDHEN and SYDVKM. Trimming pared 5 bases from V and 8 bases from J, leaving 21 bases between.

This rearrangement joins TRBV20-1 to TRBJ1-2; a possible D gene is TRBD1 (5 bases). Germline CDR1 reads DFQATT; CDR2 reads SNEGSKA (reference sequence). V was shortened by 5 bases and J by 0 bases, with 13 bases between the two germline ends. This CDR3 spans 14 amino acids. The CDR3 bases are TGCAGTGCTCCCACAGGCTCGACTAACTATGGCTACACCTTC. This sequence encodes CSAPTGSTNYGYTF.

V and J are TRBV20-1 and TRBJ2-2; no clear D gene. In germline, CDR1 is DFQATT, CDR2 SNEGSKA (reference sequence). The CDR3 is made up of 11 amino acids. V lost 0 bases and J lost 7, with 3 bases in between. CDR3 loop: CSARDVGELFF. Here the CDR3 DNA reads TGCAGTGCTAGAGATGTCGGGGAGCTGTTTTTT.

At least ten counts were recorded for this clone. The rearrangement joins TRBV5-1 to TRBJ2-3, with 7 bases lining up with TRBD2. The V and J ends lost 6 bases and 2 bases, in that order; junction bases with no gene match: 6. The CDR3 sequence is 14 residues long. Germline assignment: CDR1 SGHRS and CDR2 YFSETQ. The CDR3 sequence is CASNPAGLTDTQYF. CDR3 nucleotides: TGCGCCAGCAACCCAGCGGGACTCACAGATACGCAGTATTTT.

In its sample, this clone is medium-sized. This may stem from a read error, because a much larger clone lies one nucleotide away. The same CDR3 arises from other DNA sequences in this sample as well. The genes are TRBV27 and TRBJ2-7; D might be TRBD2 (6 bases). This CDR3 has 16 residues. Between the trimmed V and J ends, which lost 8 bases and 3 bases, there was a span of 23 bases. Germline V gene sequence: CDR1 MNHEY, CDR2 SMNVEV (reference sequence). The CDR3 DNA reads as TGTGCCAGCGCGGCCCTCGGGGGAATTAAGTTCTACGAGCAGTACTTC. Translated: CASAALGGIKFYEQYF.

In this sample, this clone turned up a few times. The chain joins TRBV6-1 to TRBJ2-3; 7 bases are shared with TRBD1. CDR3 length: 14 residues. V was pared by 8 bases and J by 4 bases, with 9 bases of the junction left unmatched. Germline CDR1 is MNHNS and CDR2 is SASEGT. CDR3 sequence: CASVWDSNADTQYF. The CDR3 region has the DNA TGTGCCAGCGTCTGGGACAGTAACGCAGATACGCAGTATTTT.

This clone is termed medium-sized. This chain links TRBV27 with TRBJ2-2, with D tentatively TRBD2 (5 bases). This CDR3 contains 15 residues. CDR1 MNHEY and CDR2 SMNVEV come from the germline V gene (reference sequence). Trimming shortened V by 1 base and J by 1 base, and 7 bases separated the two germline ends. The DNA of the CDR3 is TGTGCCAGCAGTTTATGGGCGGGGAACACCGGGGAGCTGTTTTTT. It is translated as CASSLWAGNTGELFF.

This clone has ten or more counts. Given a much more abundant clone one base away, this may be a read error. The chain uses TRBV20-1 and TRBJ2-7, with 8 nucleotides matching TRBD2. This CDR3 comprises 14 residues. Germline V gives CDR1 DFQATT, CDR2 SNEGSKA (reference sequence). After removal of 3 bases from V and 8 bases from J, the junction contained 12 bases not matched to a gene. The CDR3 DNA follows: TGCAGTGCTAGGACGGGGACTAGTACTGAAAAGCAGTACTTC. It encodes CSARTGTSTEKQYF.

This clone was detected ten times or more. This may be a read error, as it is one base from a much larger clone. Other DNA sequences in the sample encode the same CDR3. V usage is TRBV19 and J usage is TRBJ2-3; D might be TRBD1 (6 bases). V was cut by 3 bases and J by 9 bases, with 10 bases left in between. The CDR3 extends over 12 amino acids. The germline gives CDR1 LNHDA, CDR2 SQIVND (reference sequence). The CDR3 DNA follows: TGTGCCAGTAGTATTGGGGGACACACGCAGTATTTT. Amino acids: CASSIGGHTQYF.

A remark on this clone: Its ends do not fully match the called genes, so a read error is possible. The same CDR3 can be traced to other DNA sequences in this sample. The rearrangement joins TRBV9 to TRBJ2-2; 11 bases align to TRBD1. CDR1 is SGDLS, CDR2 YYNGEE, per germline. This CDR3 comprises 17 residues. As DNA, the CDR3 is TGTGCCAGCAGCGCCCCTGGACAGGGGGCGAACACTGGGGAGCTGTTTTTT. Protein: CASSAPGQGANTGELFF.

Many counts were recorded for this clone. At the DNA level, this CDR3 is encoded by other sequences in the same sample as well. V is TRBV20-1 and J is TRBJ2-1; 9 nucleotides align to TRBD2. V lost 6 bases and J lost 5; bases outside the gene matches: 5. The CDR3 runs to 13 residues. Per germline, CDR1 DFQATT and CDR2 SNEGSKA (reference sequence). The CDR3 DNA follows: TGCAGTGCCCCGGGACTAGCAAACAATGAGCAGTTCTTC. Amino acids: CSAPGLANNEQFF.

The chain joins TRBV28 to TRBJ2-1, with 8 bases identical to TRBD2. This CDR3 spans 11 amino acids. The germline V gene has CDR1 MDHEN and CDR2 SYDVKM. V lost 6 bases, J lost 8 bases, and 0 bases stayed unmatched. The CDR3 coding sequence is TGTGCCAGCAGGCGGGAGGATGAGCAGTTCTTC. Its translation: CASRREDEQFF.

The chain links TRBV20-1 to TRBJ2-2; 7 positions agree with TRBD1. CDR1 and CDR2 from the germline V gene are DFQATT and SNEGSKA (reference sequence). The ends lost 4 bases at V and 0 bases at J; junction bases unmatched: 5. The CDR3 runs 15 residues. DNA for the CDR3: TGCAGTGCTACAACAGGGGCTACGAACACCGGGGAGCTGTTTTTT. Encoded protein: CSATTGATNTGELFF.

The CDR3 spells CASSPKTSGNPTYNEQFF. The CDR3 nucleotides read TGTGCCAGCAGTCCCAAGACTAGCGGGAACCCTACCTACAATGAGCAGTTCTTC. V gene TRBV28 combines with J gene TRBJ2-1; 11 bases agree with TRBD2. This CDR3 region has 18 residues. Trimming took 5 bases from V and 2 from J; bases not matched to a gene: 11. Germline loops: CDR1 MDHEN, CDR2 SYDVKM.

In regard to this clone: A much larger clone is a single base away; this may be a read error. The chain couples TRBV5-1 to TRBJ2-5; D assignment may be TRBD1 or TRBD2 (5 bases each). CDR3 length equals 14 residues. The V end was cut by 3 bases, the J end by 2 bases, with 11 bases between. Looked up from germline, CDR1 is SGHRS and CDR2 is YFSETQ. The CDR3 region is CASSSRGLQETQYF. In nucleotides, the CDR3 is TGCGCCAGCAGCTCTCGGGGCCTACAAGAGACCCAGTACTTC.

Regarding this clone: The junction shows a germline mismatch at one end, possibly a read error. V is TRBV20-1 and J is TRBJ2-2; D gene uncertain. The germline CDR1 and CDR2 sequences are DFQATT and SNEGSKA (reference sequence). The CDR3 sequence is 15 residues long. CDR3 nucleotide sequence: TGCGGTGCTAGAGAACCGGGCAGGATCACCGGGGAGCTGTTTTTT. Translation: CGAREPGRITGELFF.

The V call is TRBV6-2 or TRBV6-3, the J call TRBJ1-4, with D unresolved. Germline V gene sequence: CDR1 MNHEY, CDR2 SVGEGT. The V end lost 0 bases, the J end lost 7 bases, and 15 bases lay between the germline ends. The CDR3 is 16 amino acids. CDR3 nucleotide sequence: TGTGCCAGCAGTTACTCGAGCGGAGTACTGGTTGAAAAACTGTTTTTT. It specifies CASSYSSGVLVEKLFF.